This T cell receptor (beta chain) was identified in a study of blood T cell repertoires in COVID-19. On the study more broadly: Whether acute or convalescent, the COVID-19 samples came from the United States, Italy and Spain. PBMCs, B-cell-depleted T cells, or T cells were the source of the cDNA or gDNA that made up the material.

Repertoires were generated with immunoSEQ multiplex PCR, while TCRdb's copy carries only in-frame clones and drops some. The table records about 190,000 clones, under 80% of them present only once. This clone was recorded once. V was trimmed by 1 base and J by 7 bases, leaving 8 bases between them. The CDR3 covers 12 residues. Germline CDR1 and CDR2: SQVTM and ANQGSEA. Sequencing input: peripheral blood. The TCR was taken from a woman aged 50 to 60 with acute or convalescent COVID-19. The chain uses TRBV29-1 and TRBJ2-1; D gene ambiguous. CDR3 protein: CSVEVNRNEQFF. The CDR3 bases are TGCAGCGTTGAAGTAAACAGAAATGAGCAGTTCTTC.